Listed below are T cell receptor beta chains from one sample, sequenced in a study of blood T cell repertoires in COVID-19. The assay was immunoSEQ multiplex PCR, and TCRdb's table has in-frame clones only and misses some. The profile shows about 45,000 clones, approximately 87% of them singletons. Sequenced input: peripheral blood. These TCRs come from a human donor in a cohort sampled during active COVID-19. The CDR3 runs from the conserved cysteine through the conserved F or W. Fields, in order: J gene, clone size, V gene, D gene, CDR3 protein, CDR3 DNA. The D gene is left open where the match is weak. Some rows have no size entry. The others give once, few or many, or a class for an expanded clone.

TRBJ2-1,-,TRBV18,-,CASSRLGGRGNEQFF,TGTGCCAGCTCACGACTGGGGGGGCGCGGCAATGAGCAGTTCTTC
TRBJ1-2,once,TRBV2,TRBD1,CASSEIGQGQYGYTF,TGTGCCAGCAGTGAAATCGGACAGGGACAATATGGCTACACCTTC
TRBJ2-2,-,TRBV7-6,TRBD1,CASSLAKGQGMNTGELFF,TGTGCCAGCAGCTTAGCGAAAGGACAGGGGATGAACACCGGGGAGCTGTTTTTT
TRBJ1-6,-,TRBV30,TRBD1,CAWRGTGGNSPLHF,TGTGCCTGGAGGGGGACAGGGGGGAATTCACCCCTCCACTTT
TRBJ2-2,-,TRBV18,-,CASSPRSGSGELFF,TGTGCCAGCTCACCAAGGAGCGGATCCGGGGAGCTGTTTTTT
TRBJ1-2,-,TRBV5-4,TRBD1,CASSLDRGPYYGYTF,TGTGCCAGCAGCTTGGACAGGGGGCCCTACTATGGCTACACCTTC
TRBJ2-2,once,TRBV5-4,-,CASSLDFGTANTGELFF,TGTGCCAGCAGCTTGGATTTTGGGACTGCGAACACCGGGGAGCTGTTTTTT
TRBJ1-1,-,TRBV27,-,CASSPSENTEAFF,TGTGCCAGCAGTCCGTCAGAGAACACTGAAGCTTTCTTT
TRBJ2-5,-,TRBV7-2,-,CASSLEVLETQYF,TGTGCCAGCAGCTTGGAGGTTTTGGAGACCCAGTACTTC
TRBJ2-3,-,TRBV2,-,CASSEVREADTQYF,TGTGCCAGCAGTGAGGTTAGGGAGGCAGATACGCAGTATTTT
TRBJ2-4,-,TRBV3-1/TRBV3-2,TRBD2,CASSTSGTRKNIQYF,TGTGCCAGCAGCACTTCCGGGACTAGGAAAAACATTCAGTACTTC
TRBJ2-1,-,TRBV5-1,TRBD2,CASSLTSGGYNEQFF,TGCGCCAGCAGTTTGACTAGCGGGGGGTACAATGAGCAGTTCTTC
TRBJ2-3,-,TRBV4-1,-,CASSGLSSTDTQYF,TGCGCCAGCAGCGGACTGTCTAGCACAGATACGCAGTATTTT
TRBJ2-5,-,TRBV2,-,CASWDWGKRPQYF,TGTGCCAGCTGGGACTGGGGCAAGAGACCCCAGTACTTC
TRBJ2-2,-,TRBV7-7,TRBD2,CASSFGGVDTGELFF,TGTGCTAGCAGCTTTGGGGGGGTCGACACCGGGGAGCTGTTTTTT
TRBJ2-2,-,TRBV19,TRBD2,CASSIAGGPYTGELFF,TGTGCCAGTAGTATAGCGGGGGGGCCCTACACCGGGGAGCTGTTTTTT
TRBJ1-2,-,TRBV13,TRBD1,CARSRGGLGHDTF,TGTGCCCGCAGCAGGGGGGGTTTGGGGCACGACACCTTC
TRBJ2-7,-,TRBV5-6,TRBD1,CASRLGDRDSDEQYF,TGTGCCAGCCGCCTCGGGGACAGGGATTCCGACGAGCAGTACTTC
TRBJ1-1,-,TRBV12-3/TRBV12-4,-,CASSPAGAKAFF,TGTGCCAGCAGTCCCGCGGGGGCGAAAGCTTTCTTT
TRBJ2-5,-,TRBV3-1/TRBV3-2,-,CASGDSAKKYF,TGTGCCAGCGGGGACTCGGCTAAAAAGTACTTC
TRBJ2-1,-,TRBV19,-,CASSTRQGSSSYNEQFF,TGTGCCAGTAGTACAAGGCAGGGGTCGAGCTCCTACAATGAGCAGTTCTTC
TRBJ1-2,-,TRBV4-1,TRBD1,CASSRSSTGGGYTF,TGCGCCAGCAGCCGTTCTTCGACAGGGGGCGGCTACACCTTC
TRBJ1-2,few,TRBV19,-,CASSIVKARYGYTF,TGTGCCAGTAGTATAGTAAAGGCCAGGTATGGCTACACCTTC
TRBJ2-7,-,TRBV29-1,-,CSVEDRVSRQYF,TGCAGCGTTGAAGATCGGGTAAGCAGGCAGTACTTC
TRBJ1-2,-,TRBV14,TRBD1,CASSLRQGWNYGYTF,TGTGCCAGCAGCCTACGACAGGGGTGGAACTATGGCTACACCTTC
TRBJ2-7,-,TRBV27,-,CASGPFSGGVYEQYF,TGTGCCAGCGGTCCCTTCTCGGGCGGGGTCTACGAGCAGTACTTC
TRBJ1-1,-,TRBV5-6,TRBD1,CASSSGTGAEAFF,TGTGCCAGCAGCAGTGGGACAGGGGCTGAAGCTTTCTTT
TRBJ2-1,-,TRBV5-4,TRBD1,CASSDRDRGYNEQFF,TGTGCCAGCAGCGACCGGGACAGGGGCTACAATGAGCAGTTCTTC
TRBJ1-1,-,TRBV4-1,TRBD1,CASSLTWTGTEAFF,TGCGCCAGCAGTCTAACCTGGACAGGGACTGAAGCTTTCTTT
TRBJ2-1,-,TRBV6-1,TRBD2,CASSESFLGRAQDYNEQFF,TGTGCCAGCAGTGAATCTTTTTTAGGGAGGGCGCAGGATTACAATGAGCAGTTCTTC
TRBJ1-3,-,TRBV28,-,CASSYRSPSSGNTIYF,TGTGCCAGCAGCTACAGAAGTCCGAGCTCTGGAAACACCATATATTTT
TRBJ2-1,-,TRBV7-9,-,CASSLETAKDEQFF,TGTGCCAGCAGCTTAGAAACAGCTAAGGATGAGCAGTTCTTC
TRBJ2-7,-,TRBV9,TRBD2,CASSVELAGVEQYF,TGTGCCAGCAGCGTAGAACTAGCGGGGGTCGAGCAGTACTTC
TRBJ2-2,once,TRBV19,-,CASSTLGLNTGELFF,TGTGCCAGTAGTACTCTTGGACTGAACACCGGGGAGCTGTTTTTT
TRBJ1-1,-,TRBV5-1,-,CASSLANRRTEAFF,TGCGCCAGCAGCTTGGCAAACCGGAGAACTGAAGCTTTCTTT
TRBJ2-1,-,TRBV5-1,-,CASSLEGNEQFF,TGCGCCAGCAGCTTGGAGGGGAATGAGCAGTTCTTC
TRBJ2-2,-,TRBV19,-,CASSIGRRELFF,TGTGCCAGTAGTATAGGGCGGAGGGAGCTGTTTTTT
TRBJ1-3,-,TRBV18,-,CASSPSDTIYF,TGTGCCAGCTCACCGTCGGACACCATATATTTT
TRBJ2-3,-,TRBV10-2,-,CASSDWGVDTQYF,TGCGCCAGCAGTGACTGGGGAGTGGATACGCAGTATTTT
TRBJ2-3,-,TRBV5-1,-,CASSFGGITDTQYF,TGCGCCAGCAGCTTTGGAGGAATCACAGATACGCAGTATTTT
TRBJ2-5,-,TRBV4-1,TRBD2,CASSQLAGGLGETQYF,TGCGCCAGCAGCCAATTAGCGGGGGGGCTTGGAGAGACCCAGTACTTC
TRBJ2-5,-,TRBV7-9,TRBD1,CASSLETGGETQYF,TGTGCCAGCAGCTTAGAGACAGGGGGAGAGACCCAGTACTTC
TRBJ2-1,-,TRBV27,TRBD2,CASSLGRAGSSYNEQFF,TGTGCCAGCAGTTTAGGGAGAGCGGGAAGCTCCTACAATGAGCAGTTCTTC
TRBJ2-3,-,TRBV9,-,CASSVAADTQYF,TGTGCCAGCAGCGTAGCGGCAGATACGCAGTATTTT
TRBJ2-7,few,TRBV4-2,TRBD1,CASSPYQGQPSYEQYF,TGTGCCAGCAGCCCATATCAGGGACAGCCTTCCTACGAGCAGTACTTC
TRBJ1-2,-,TRBV6-6,-,CASSPGGPYGYTF,TGTGCCAGCAGTCCCGGGGGGCCCTATGGCTACACCTTC
TRBJ2-1,-,TRBV5-6,-,CASSPAGQGGRHEQFF,TGTGCCAGCAGCCCTGCCGGACAGGGAGGGCGTCATGAGCAGTTCTTC
TRBJ1-6,few,TRBV9,TRBD1,CASSVGDRPTYNSPLHF,TGTGCCAGCAGCGTGGGGGACAGGCCAACCTATAATTCACCCCTCCACTTT
TRBJ2-7,-,TRBV6-5,-,CASNAGGYEQYF,TGTGCCAGCAATGCCGGAGGGTACGAGCAGTACTTC